This entry is about one T cell receptor beta chain. Its antigen is not known. TCRdb re-analysed the RT-PCR reads in MiXCR, keeping a single row per CDR3 protein. The sample comprises around 710,000 distinct CDR3 sequences, over 11% of which are singletons, and around 7.3% rests with the top ten. This specimen comes from a study of response to subunit inactivated influenza vaccine. General observations from the study: After each seasonal influenza vaccination, few new T cells are recruited, the authors suggested.

This CDR3 comprises 14 residues. The ends lost 4 bases at V and 7 bases at J; junction bases unmatched: 10. Germline CDR1 and CDR2: SGHRS and YFSETQ. The receptor was derived from a man over 45 who received an inactivated influenza vaccine. The input for sequencing was PBMCs from blood, taken 14 days before vaccination. The chain recombines TRBV5-1 with TRBJ2-7, with 8 bases lining up with TRBD1. The CDR3 nucleotides are TGCGCCAGCAGCCGACAGGGGTTCGCGGGGGAGCAGTACTTC. Its protein product is CASSRQGFAGEQYF.